This T cell receptor (beta chain) was sequenced during a study of OX40 agonist ivuxolimab in advanced cancers. As for the study in general: Therapy given before enrollment (anti-PD-1, anti-PD-L1 or anti-CTLA-4) was allowed, and 40% had some.

Sequenced by immunoSEQ multiplex PCR; TCRdb stores in-frame clones only, minus some. The sample consists of fewer than 70,000 clones, approximately 86% of them appearing once. Germline CDR1 is ENHRY and CDR2 is SYGVKD. This CDR3 is 13 amino acids long. V lost 8 bases and J 8 bases, leaving 18 bases between the germline ends. Sampling of blood occurred at baseline, cycle 4 day 1, and cycle 7 day 1. This clonotype was obtained from an adult with an advanced solid tumor such as melanoma, head and neck, liver or kidney cancer. This chain uses TRBV10-3 with TRBJ1-1; D not resolved. The sequencing used CD4+ or CD8+ T cells sorted from blood, collected in a trial of the OX40 agonist ivuxolimab. The CDR3 loop reads CAIRGSGPAEAFF. DNA of the CDR3: TGTGCCATCCGAGGTTCGGGTCCAGCCGAAGCTTTCTTT.